The 28 T cell receptor beta chains below all came from one sample that was sequenced in a study of PD-L1 blockade in urothelial cancer. Sequencing used immunoSEQ multiplex PCR; TCRdb keeps in-frame clones, though not all of them. This sample yields approximately 79,000 clones, of which 85% are seen a single time; about 6.2% belongs to the top ten. Time point here: pretreatment peripheral blood. Sequenced material: PBMCs, taken around atezolizumab (anti-PD-L1) treatment. These receptors all stem from a man aged 40-49 years with urothelial cancer.

The chain has TRBV9 and TRBJ2-3, with 12 nucleotides matching TRBD2. Per germline, CDR1 SGDLS and CDR2 YYNGEE. Trimming removed 5 bases from V and 3 bases from J; junction bases left unmatched: 7. CDR3 length: 16 residues. CDR3 protein: CASSLPTSGSTDTQYF. CDR3 DNA: TGTGCCAGCAGTCTCCCGACTAGCGGGAGTACAGATACGCAGTATTTT.

This clone occurred once. The chain has TRBV19 and TRBJ2-7, with a possible D match to TRBD1 (6 bases). Deletions cut 3 bases from V and 0 bases from J, with 12 bases between. Germline-derived CDR1 and CDR2 are LNHDA and SQIVND (reference sequence). The CDR3 spans 15 residues. CDR3 loop: CASSIDRQSSYEQYF. The DNA for the CDR3 is TGTGCCAGTAGTATCGACAGGCAGAGCTCCTACGAGCAGTACTTC.

The CDR3 DNA reads TGTGCCAGCAGCTTAACGGGGGGCTCCTACAATGAGCAGTTCTTC. It yields the protein CASSLTGGSYNEQFF. This chain links TRBV5-4 with TRBJ2-1, with 7 positions matching TRBD2. Germline V gene sequence: CDR1 SGHNT, CDR2 YYREEE (reference sequence). The CDR3 has 15 residues. J lost 0 bases, V lost 2 bases, and 2 bases had no gene match.

The rearrangement joins TRBV7-2 to TRBJ2-7; 7 bases agree with TRBD2. This CDR3 has 14 amino acids. V lost 4 bases to trimming and J lost 7 bases; unmatched junction nucleotides: 10. Germline lookup yields CDR1 SGHTA and CDR2 FQGNSA. CDR3 nucleotide sequence: TGTGCCAGCAGCTCATTTGTGGGGGGGACGGAGCAGTACTTC. Translated, it gives CASSSFVGGTEQYF.

The chain carries TRBV28 and TRBJ1-1; 9 bases agree with TRBD1. J gave up 1 base and V 8 bases, and 11 bases lay outside the gene matches. The CDR3 covers 16 residues. CDR1 and CDR2 (germline): MDHEN, SYDVKM. The CDR3 region is CASGKDRGSQNTEAFF. CDR3 sequence (DNA): TGTGCCAGCGGAAAGGACAGGGGATCCCAGAACACTGAAGCTTTCTTT.

The V call is TRBV5-1, the J call TRBJ2-7, with 7 bases matching TRBD1. Trimming took 0 bases from V and 6 from J; bases not matched to a gene: 6. Germline V gene lookup returns CDR1 SGHRS and CDR2 YFSETQ. The CDR3 has 14 amino acids. CDR3 DNA sequence: TGCGCCAGCAGCTTGGGGTCACAGGGGAGCGAGCAGTACTTC. Its protein is CASSLGSQGSEQYF.

The chain recombines TRBV27 with TRBJ2-7, with 7 nucleotides matching TRBD1. The CDR3 is 15 amino acids. CDR1 MNHEY and CDR2 SMNVEV come from the germline V gene (reference sequence). V dropped 7 bases and J dropped 1; count of bases not matched to a gene: 10. DNA for the CDR3: TGTGCCAGCACCTCAGGGGGTTTTAAGTCCTACGAGCAGTACTTC. Translation: CASTSGGFKSYEQYF.

The V gene is TRBV7-8, the J gene TRBJ2-7; 8 nucleotides align to TRBD2. Germline V gives CDR1 SGHVS, CDR2 FQNEAQ. With V trimmed by 5 bases and J by 5 bases, 11 bases remained unmatched. The CDR3 runs 15 residues. The DNA for the CDR3 is TGTGCCAGCAGCCCGAAGGCGGGGGGTTTAAACGAGCAGTACTTC. Translated: CASSPKAGGLNEQYF.

The gene calls are TRBV29-1 and TRBJ2-3; TRBD1 might be the D (5 bases). This CDR3 is 15 amino acids long. The V gene's germline CDR1 is SQVTM and CDR2 ANQGSEA. The ends were cut back, 7 bases at V and 1 base at J, with 18 bases in the middle. The CDR3 spells CSGVLRGGGTDTQYF. CDR3 DNA: TGCAGCGGGGTACTTAGGGGCGGTGGCACAGATACGCAGTATTTT.

This clone was detected only a few times. The V call is TRBV2, the J call TRBJ1-5; 7 bases fit TRBD1. Germline assignment: CDR1 SNHLY and CDR2 FYNNEI. V lost 8 bases and J lost 4; bases outside the gene matches: 8. The CDR3 is 14 amino acids. CDR3 loop: CASSHGQANQPQHF. The CDR3, as DNA: TGTGCCAGCTCTCATGGACAGGCAAATCAGCCCCAGCATTTT.

The V call is TRBV27, the J call TRBJ2-5; D is unclear. CDR3 length: 15 amino acids. The germline V gene has CDR1 MNHEY and CDR2 SMNVEV (reference sequence). The ends were cut back, 3 bases at V and 3 bases at J, with 14 bases in the middle. DNA of the CDR3: TGTGCCAGCAGTTTCTCAGGATCCGACGAAGAGACCCAGTACTTC. Translating gives CASSFSGSDEETQYF.

This clone was observed once. CDR3 sequence: CASRGDRGATDTQYF. CDR3 bases: TGTGCCAGCAGGGGGGACAGGGGGGCGACAGATACGCAGTATTTT. V usage is TRBV5-4 and J usage is TRBJ2-3; 11 bases fit TRBD1. The CDR3 has 15 residues. V lost 5 bases and J lost 3; bases outside the gene matches: 5. Germline V lookup: CDR1 SGHNT, CDR2 YYREEE (reference sequence).

The chain recombines TRBV29-1 with TRBJ2-2, with 9 positions matching TRBD2. CDR1 and CDR2 from the germline V gene are SQVTM and ANQGSEA. Trimming at V came to 7 bases and at J to 1 base, leaving 4 bases not matched to a gene. This CDR3 is built from 14 residues. The CDR3 here is CSAETSGNTGELFF. CDR3 bases: TGCAGCGCCGAGACTAGCGGGAACACCGGGGAGCTGTTTTTT.

In nucleotides, the CDR3 is TGTGCCAGCGGGCGGGCTAGCGGGTTCTCCACAGATACGCAGTATTTT. It is translated as CASGRASGFSTDTQYF. V usage is TRBV5-8 and J usage is TRBJ2-3, with 8 bases lining up with TRBD2. The CDR3 runs to 16 residues. From germline, CDR1 is SGHTS and CDR2 YDEGEE. Unmatched junction bases numbered 12, after V lost 7 bases and J lost 2 bases.

A single count supports this clone. The chain couples TRBV6-1 to TRBJ1-5; D gene ambiguous. Germline V gives CDR1 MNHNS, CDR2 SASEGT. The CDR3 covers 13 residues. V was cut by 6 bases and J by 4 bases, with 10 bases left in between. The CDR3 loop reads CASSEGLNQPQHF. CDR3 DNA sequence: TGTGCCAGCAGCGAGGGTCTGAATCAGCCCCAGCATTTT.

V gene TRBV29-1 combines with J gene TRBJ2-5; unclear D gene. This CDR3 comprises 13 residues. The V gene lost 7 bases and the J gene lost 1 base, with 13 bases spanning the gap. Germline CDR1 and CDR2: SQVTM and ANQGSEA. The CDR3 spells CSAAPSAQETQYF. CDR3 bases: TGCAGCGCCGCCCCCAGCGCCCAAGAGACCCAGTACTTC.

The chain links TRBV2 to TRBJ2-7, with D possibly TRBD2 on 6 matching bases. CDR1 and CDR2 (germline): SNHLY, FYNNEI. This CDR3 is built from 12 residues. Trimming stripped 8 bases from V and 2 bases from J, with 10 bases between. The CDR3 DNA reads TGTGCCAGCCGGGGGATCCCCTACGAGCAGTACTTC. This translates into CASRGIPYEQYF.

V is TRBV7-6 and J is TRBJ1-1; D unresolved. Germline V gene data show CDR1 as SGHVS and CDR2 as FNYEAQ. The CDR3 is 15 amino acids. Trimming removed 4 bases from V and 4 bases from J, with 16 bases in between. The CDR3 is CASSSREGRSTEAFF. DNA for the CDR3: TGTGCCAGCAGCTCTAGAGAAGGGAGAAGCACTGAAGCTTTCTTT.

The J gene is TRBJ1-2, the V gene TRBV27, with 11 bases that match TRBD1. The CDR3 totals 15 residues. Per the germline V gene, CDR1 is MNHEY and CDR2 is SMNVEV (reference sequence). V lost 4 bases, J lost 4 bases, and 5 bases stayed unmatched. In DNA form, the CDR3 reads TGTGCCAGCAGTTCCGGGACAGGGGGGATCTATGGCTACACCTTC. Its translation: CASSSGTGGIYGYTF.

The chain joins TRBV20-1 to TRBJ2-7, with a possible D match to TRBD1 (5 bases). The CDR3 covers 11 residues. Germline V lookup: CDR1 DFQATT, CDR2 SNEGSKA (reference sequence). CDR3 bases: TGCAGGGCAAGGGCAGGGTTCGAGCAGTACTTC. It yields the protein CRARAGFEQYF.

CDR3: CAWRASSGRLFF. CDR3 nucleotides: TGTGCCTGGAGAGCCTCTAGCGGGAGATTGTTCTTC. The chain is built from TRBV30 and TRBJ2-1; 10 positions match TRBD2. This CDR3 comprises 12 residues. The germline V gene encodes CDR1 GTSNPN and CDR2 SVGIG (reference sequence). Trimming took 3 bases from V and 15 from J; bases not matched to a gene: 8.

CDR3 DNA sequence: TGTGCCAGCAGCCTAGACCTAGCGGGGCATAGCACAGATACGCAGTATTTT. This sequence encodes CASSLDLAGHSTDTQYF. V and J are TRBV7-8 and TRBJ2-3; 9 positions match TRBD2. This CDR3 spans 17 amino acids. Germline V lookup: CDR1 SGHVS, CDR2 FQNEAQ. The V gene end was trimmed by 5 bases and the J gene end by 0 bases; junction bases not matched to a gene: 9.

The V gene is TRBV5-6, the J gene TRBJ1-2; 7 nucleotides match TRBD1. Looked up from germline, CDR1 is SGHDT and CDR2 is YYEEEE. Trimming took 1 base from V and 6 from J; bases not matched to a gene: 6. This CDR3 has 14 residues. The CDR3: CASSLSGGPNGYTF. The CDR3 DNA sequence: TGTGCCAGCAGCTTGTCAGGGGGGCCTAATGGCTACACCTTC. The variable domain in full, with the rest retrieved from reference TRBV5-6 and TRBJ1-2, is DAGVTQSPTHLIKTRGQQVTLRCSPKSGHDTVSWYQQALGQGPQFIFQYYEEEERQRGNFPDRFSGHQFPNYSSELNVNALLLGDSALYLCASSLSGGPNGYTFGSGTRLTVV.

The chain uses TRBV25-1 and TRBJ1-4; 7 bases align to TRBD1. Germline V gene lookup returns CDR1 MGHDK and CDR2 SYGVNS. V shed 1 base and J 5 bases; nucleotides not matched to a gene: 10. CDR3 length: 17 amino acids. The CDR3 DNA reads TGTGCCAGCAGTGAATCGGGAGGGGGCGCGTCGAATGAAAAACTGTTTTTT. This encodes CASSESGGGASNEKLFF.

CDR3 amino acids: CASSSGLTNEKLFF. CDR3 bases: TGCGCCAGCAGCTCCGGTCTAACTAATGAAAAACTGTTTTTT. The chain uses TRBV5-1 and TRBJ1-4; D unclear. Trimming pared 3 bases from V and 1 base from J, leaving 7 bases between. In germline, CDR1 is SGHRS, CDR2 YFSETQ. CDR3 size: 14 residues.

V usage is TRBV20-1 and J usage is TRBJ2-1; tentatively, D is TRBD2 (6 bases). The length of the CDR3 is 11 residues. V was shortened by 3 bases and J by 9 bases, with 9 bases between the two germline ends. The germline gives CDR1 DFQATT, CDR2 SNEGSKA (reference sequence). The CDR3 DNA reads TGCAGTGCTAGCGGGAGAATTGAGCAGTTCTTC. It is translated as CSASGRIEQFF.

This chain joins TRBV5-8 and TRBJ2-1; D is ambiguous. CDR3 size: 20 residues. Trimming cost V 1 base and J 0 bases, with 23 bases left between them. From germline, CDR1 is SGHTS and CDR2 YDEGEE. As DNA, the CDR3 is TGTGCCAGCAGCTTGACAATCCTCGCCTCACGGGTAAGCTCCTACAATGAGCAGTTCTTC. Translation gives CASSLTILASRVSSYNEQFF.

The chain has TRBV28 and TRBJ2-7; 11 bases agree with TRBD2. After removal of 6 bases from V and 6 bases from J, the junction contained 4 bases not matched to a gene. The CDR3 spans 13 residues. Germline loops: CDR1 MDHEN, CDR2 SYDVKM. CDR3 in amino acids: CASSGTSGIEQYF. The CDR3 DNA is TGTGCCAGCAGCGGGACTAGCGGAATCGAGCAGTACTTC.